A single T cell receptor beta chain is shown here with its context. Its antigen remains unknown. These data originate in a study of T cell repertoires and HLA-DP antigens. Study-wide background: CD4+ T cells were cocultured with HeLa cells expressing HLA-DP. Sorted CD137+CD4+ samples averaged about 0.2 ug DNA; pre-culture CD4+ samples, 1,000 to 1,500 ng. Study findings and constraints: Responder cells were total CD4+ cells with a HeLa antigen-presenting system.

Sequencing used immunoSEQ multiplex PCR; TCRdb keeps in-frame clones, though not all of them. The sample holds over 60,000 clones, over 75% seen once. The CDR3 runs to 13 residues. Germline CDR1 MNHNY, CDR2 SVGAGI (reference sequence). Between the trimmed V and J ends, which lost 6 bases and 2 bases, there was a span of 10 bases. V and J are TRBV6-6 and TRBJ1-2; perhaps TRBD1 as D (5 bases). The source of this sequence is a man in his 60s in good health and CMV-seronegative. Sample: CD4+ T cells from PBMCs. This CDR3 reads CASSLQENYGYTF. CDR3 in DNA: TGTGCCAGCAGCTTACAGGAAAACTATGGCTACACCTTC.